The 14 T cell receptor beta chains presented below share a single source sample, sequenced in a study of early T cells in non-severe SARS-CoV-2 infection. TCRdb redid the calling of the 5' RACE reads with MiXCR, one entry per CDR3 protein. The profile shows more than 50,000 distinct CDR3 sequences, approximately 13% of them singletons. The sample was whole blood, taken at baseline. These TCRs come from an adult who was a healthcare worker with PCR-confirmed SARS-CoV-2 infection or an uninfected control (not recorded which).

This clonotype was recorded a few times. A junction boundary mismatches the germline segment, possibly from a read error. The chain carries TRBV7-7 and TRBJ2-7; the D call may be TRBD1 or TRBD2 (5 bases each). The germline V gene encodes CDR1 SSHAT and CDR2 FNYEAQ (reference sequence). The CDR3 length is 15 residues. Here the CDR3 DNA reads TGTGCTAGCAGCTTATTGGCAGGGAGCTCCTACGAGCAGTACTTC. Protein: CASSLLAGSSYEQYF.

A few counts support this clonotype. This chain links TRBV6-2 or TRBV6-3 with TRBJ2-7; D ambiguous. The CDR3 has 13 amino acids. CDR1 and CDR2 from the germline V gene are MNHEY and SVGEGT. Trimming took 5 bases from V and 2 from J, leaving 10 bases between them. CDR3 region: CASSPGYTYEQYF. CDR3 nucleotides: TGTGCCAGCAGTCCAGGATATACCTACGAGCAGTACTTC.

This clonotype was found a few times. The chain combines TRBV7-9 with TRBJ2-7; 7 bases agree with TRBD1. The CDR3 length is 12 residues. The V gene end was trimmed by 4 bases and the J gene end by 4 bases; junction bases not matched to a gene: 1. CDR1 and CDR2 from the germline V gene are SEHNR and FQNEAQ (reference sequence). The CDR3 here is CASSSTGYEQYF. CDR3 sequence (DNA): TGTGCCAGCAGCTCGACAGGGTACGAGCAGTACTTC.

This clonotype was seen a single time. J is TRBJ2-3 and V is TRBV28; TRBD1 matches at 11 bases. The V segment lost 4 bases and the J segment 5 bases; nucleotides outside the gene matches: 2. The germline gives CDR1 MDHEN, CDR2 SYDVKM. This CDR3 spans 14 amino acids. The DNA for the CDR3 is TGTGCCAGCAGTTCGGGGACAGGGGGAGATACGCAGTATTTT. Its protein product is CASSSGTGGDTQYF. Based on the CDR3 plus reference TRBV28 and TRBJ2-3, the full variable domain is DVKVTQSSRYLVKRTGEKVFLECVQDMDHENMFWYRQDPGLGLRLIYFSYDVKMKEKGDIPEGYSVSREKKERFSLILESASTNQTSMYLCASSSGTGGDTQYFGPGTRLTVL.

This chain links TRBV2 with TRBJ2-1; 8 bases map to TRBD2. Germline trimming cut 3 bases from V and 3 bases from J; bases unmatched to any gene: 7. This CDR3 has 16 amino acids. The germline V gene encodes CDR1 SNHLY and CDR2 FYNNEI. The CDR3 sequence: CASSDGLAGDYNEQFF. The DNA for the CDR3 is TGTGCCAGCAGTGATGGACTAGCAGGCGACTACAATGAGCAGTTCTTC.

This clonotype showed up just a few times. This rearrangement joins TRBV4-1 to TRBJ1-2; no clear D. Germline V lookup: CDR1 MGHRA, CDR2 YSYEKL. With 0 bases removed from V and 0 bases from J, the gap between germline ends came to 5 bases. The CDR3 has 14 amino acids. DNA for the CDR3: TGCGCCAGCAGCCAAGACAGTGCTAACTATGGCTACACCTTC. Residues: CASSQDSANYGYTF.

V gene TRBV5-1 combines with J gene TRBJ1-1; D not resolved. The V gene's germline CDR1 is SGHRS and CDR2 YFSETQ. CDR3 length: 15 residues. The ends were cut back, 6 bases at V and 2 bases at J, with 17 bases in the middle. CDR3 nucleotide sequence: TGCGCCAGCAAGGCAGGATGGAAGATAAACACTGAAGCTTTCTTT. Amino acid sequence: CASKAGWKINTEAFF.

The sample holds many counts of this clonotype. Sequence at one end of the junction differs from germline and may be a read error. The chain recombines TRBV7-7 with TRBJ2-1; D might be TRBD2 (6 bases). Germline V CDR1 and CDR2: SSHAT, FNYEAQ (reference sequence). CDR3 length: 14 amino acids. CDR3 amino acids: CASTMSAGSNEQFF. CDR3 nucleotides: TGTGCTAGCACCATGTCGGCGGGGAGCAATGAGCAGTTCTTC.

V and J are TRBV12-3 or TRBV12-4 and TRBJ2-7, with D perhaps assigned TRBD1 or TRBD2 (5 bases each). The CDR3 runs 13 residues. V was clipped by 8 bases and J by 6 bases, with 17 bases between them. CDR3 region: CASRNRDVAEQYF. CDR3 sequence (DNA): TGTGCCAGCCGAAACCGGGACGTGGCCGAGCAGTACTTC.

The V call is TRBV3-1, the J call TRBJ1-1, with D tentatively TRBD1 (5 bases). Germline V CDR1 and CDR2: LGHDT, YNNKEL (reference sequence). CDR3 length: 13 amino acids. With 5 bases removed from V and 5 bases from J, the gap between germline ends came to 12 bases. The CDR3 DNA follows: TGTGCCAGCAGCTCCCGGGGCCGTACTGAAGCTTTCTTT. Its protein product is CASSSRGRTEAFF.

This clonotype was detected a few times. The CDR3 DNA reads TGTGCCAGTAGTATTGACGGGGATGAGCAGTTCTTC. Translated, it gives CASSIDGDEQFF. V and J are TRBV19 and TRBJ2-1, with D tentatively TRBD2 (5 bases). The CDR3 is 12 amino acids. The germline gives CDR1 LNHDA, CDR2 SQIVND (reference sequence). V dropped 3 bases and J dropped 8 bases, with 8 bases sitting between them. The whole variable domain, filled in from reference TRBV19 and TRBJ2-1, reads DGGITQSPKYLFRKEGQNVTLSCEQNLNHDAMYWYRQDPGQGLRLIYYSQIVNDFQKGDIAEGYSVSREKKESFPLTVTSAQKNPTAFYLCASSIDGDEQFFGPGTRLTVL.

In its sample, this clonotype ranks as medium-sized. This chain joins TRBV12-3 or TRBV12-4 and TRBJ1-1, with 11 bases fitting TRBD1. This CDR3 has 16 amino acids. J was trimmed by 4 bases and V by 7 bases; bases with no gene match: 11. CDR3 sequence: CASTRTGGSSSTEAFF. CDR3 DNA sequence: TGTGCCAGCACTCGGACAGGGGGCTCCTCGAGCACTGAAGCTTTCTTT.

The chain recombines TRBV28 with TRBJ1-4, with a tentative D call TRBD1 (6 bases). Germline V gene lookup returns CDR1 MDHEN and CDR2 SYDVKM. The CDR3 totals 13 residues. Trimming pared 5 bases from V and 8 bases from J, leaving 12 bases between. CDR3 sequence (DNA): TGTGCCAGCAGTCTGGGACAACGAGAAAAACTGTTTTTT. Translating gives CASSLGQREKLFF.

The sample holds a few counts of this clonotype. The V and J genes are TRBV20-1 and TRBJ1-2; TRBD1 matches 9 bases. The germline V gene has CDR1 DFQATT and CDR2 SNEGSKA (reference sequence). The CDR3 spans 16 residues. V trimming: 5 bases; J trimming: 8 bases; junction bases outside the gene matches: 18. CDR3: CSAAGQGSQISGGYTF. The DNA of the CDR3 is TGCAGTGCTGCGGGACAGGGATCGCAAATCTCCGGGGGCTACACCTTC.